This entry lists 30 T cell receptor beta chains sequenced from one sample in a study of a mutant IDH1 vaccine in newly diagnosed glioma. Sample time point: baseline, week 1 (first vaccination visit). The treatment is: pre-vaccination baseline after standard-of-care therapy. Here immunoSEQ multiplex PCR was the method, and the copy in TCRdb shows in-frame clones only, minus some. The table shows about 16,000 clones, with 80% occurring only once. Source: PBMCs, taken from a glioma patient treated with radiotherapy, temozolomide or both. The receptor source for this set is a man aged 35 to 55 with glioma.

The DNA of the CDR3 is TGCGCCAGCAGCTTCGCCCGACTAGCGGGGGATAATGAGCAGTTCTTC. It translates to CASSFARLAGDNEQFF. The chain is built from TRBV5-1 and TRBJ2-1; 12 nucleotides line up with TRBD2. The CDR3 contains 16 residues. Trimming took 2 bases from V and 7 from J; bases not matched to a gene: 7. Per germline, CDR1 SGHRS and CDR2 YFSETQ.

The V gene is TRBV11-2, the J gene TRBJ2-1; 8 positions agree with TRBD2. From germline, CDR1 is SGHAT and CDR2 FQNNGV. V was pared by 0 bases and J by 0 bases, with 7 bases of the junction left unmatched. This CDR3 region has 18 residues. This CDR3 reads CASSLEYGSGSSYNEQFF. The CDR3 nucleotides read TGTGCCAGCAGCTTAGAATATGGCAGCGGGAGCTCCTACAATGAGCAGTTCTTC.

This clone was counted once. The J gene is TRBJ2-1, the V gene TRBV13; 7 bases are a match to TRBD2. CDR3 length equals 16 residues. The germline V gene has CDR1 PRHDT and CDR2 FYEKMQ (reference sequence). The ends lost 5 bases at V and 2 bases at J; junction bases unmatched: 9. As DNA, the CDR3 is TGTGCCAGCAGCGCCCAACTAGCGTATGCCTACAATGAGCAGTTCTTC. Translated: CASSAQLAYAYNEQFF.

The rearrangement joins TRBV12-5 to TRBJ2-1; 12 positions agree with TRBD2. The CDR3 consists of 18 residues. J was trimmed by 7 bases and V by 3 bases; bases with no gene match: 13. Germline V gene data show CDR1 as LGHNT and CDR2 as FRNRAP. CDR3 loop: CASGFDRTSGMGTNEQFF. The CDR3 DNA reads TGTGCTAGTGGTTTCGATAGGACTAGCGGGATGGGTACGAATGAGCAGTTCTTC.

The chain combines TRBV18 with TRBJ1-1; no clear D. The CDR3 consists of 15 residues. The germline gives CDR1 KGHSH, CDR2 LQKENI. V was shortened by 3 bases and J by 4 bases, with 15 bases between the two germline ends. CDR3 in amino acids: CASSPPPVGGTEAFF. DNA of the CDR3: TGTGCCAGCTCACCTCCGCCAGTCGGAGGCACTGAAGCTTTCTTT.

This chain connects TRBV7-8 to TRBJ1-5, with 7 bases identical to TRBD1. This CDR3 is built from 17 residues. Germline V gene sequence: CDR1 SGHVS, CDR2 FQNEAQ. J was trimmed by 0 bases and V by 2 bases; bases with no gene match: 7. CDR3 in amino acids: CASSLTGDLYSNQPQHF. DNA for the CDR3: TGTGCCAGCAGCTTAACAGGGGACTTATATAGCAATCAGCCCCAGCATTTT.

The rearrangement links TRBV7-9 to TRBJ2-5; perhaps TRBD1 as D (6 bases). Germline V gene data show CDR1 as SEHNR and CDR2 as FQNEAQ (reference sequence). V lost 5 bases and J lost 5, with 18 bases in between. The CDR3 sequence is 15 residues long. The CDR3 protein is CASSLRRTEGETQYF. The CDR3 bases are TGTGCCAGCAGCCTAAGGAGGACAGAGGGGGAGACCCAGTACTTC.

V usage is TRBV7-9 and J usage is TRBJ1-5; D is perhaps TRBD1 (5 bases). This CDR3 is 16 amino acids long. The germline V gene has CDR1 SEHNR and CDR2 FQNEAQ (reference sequence). Trimming removed 3 bases at V and 3 bases at J, with 15 bases between. The DNA for the CDR3 is TGTGCCAGCAGCTTCGGTCTGGGACCCCTCAATCAGCCCCAGCATTTT. Protein product: CASSFGLGPLNQPQHF.

The chain recombines TRBV19 with TRBJ1-2; D is undetermined. Deletions cut 8 bases from V and 0 bases from J, with 13 bases between. CDR1 is LNHDA and CDR2 is SQIVND in the germline V gene (reference sequence). The CDR3 totals 14 residues. The CDR3 loop reads CASAGLLANYGYTF. The CDR3 bases are TGTGCCAGTGCCGGACTGCTAGCTAACTATGGCTACACCTTC.

This sequence joins TRBV5-4 and TRBJ2-1; 16 positions agree with TRBD2. The J segment lost 7 bases and the V segment lost 3 bases, leaving 7 bases of the junction unmatched. The V gene's germline CDR1 is SGHNT and CDR2 YYREEE (reference sequence). The CDR3 runs to 17 residues. DNA for the CDR3: TGTGCCAGCAGCTGGGGACTAGCGGGAGGGCCGCTGAATGAGCAGTTCTTC. Its translation: CASSWGLAGGPLNEQFF.

In its sample, this clone was seen once. The J gene is TRBJ1-4, the V gene TRBV2; D gene uncertain. V lost 2 bases and J lost 2, with 3 bases in between. In germline, CDR1 is SNHLY, CDR2 FYNNEI. This CDR3 is built from 13 residues. CDR3: CASSERTNEKLFF. The CDR3 DNA reads TGTGCCAGCAGTGAACGTACTAATGAAAAACTGTTTTTT.

By share, this clone counts as large. CDR3 sequence reads: CASRFRDRDSYGYTF. The CDR3 nucleotides read TGTGCCAGCAGGTTCCGGGACAGAGACTCCTATGGCTACACCTTC. The chain combines TRBV27 with TRBJ1-2, with 7 bases aligning to TRBD1. The trim removed 6 bases at V and 4 bases at J, leaving 11 bases unmatched. The CDR3 totals 15 residues. Germline CDR1 is MNHEY and CDR2 is SMNVEV (reference sequence).

The J gene is TRBJ2-3, the V gene TRBV14, with TRBD2 matching over 7 bases. V lost 4 bases to trimming and J lost 1 base; unmatched junction nucleotides: 8. The length of the CDR3 is 16 residues. CDR1 and CDR2 from the germline V gene are SGHDN and FVKESK. DNA of the CDR3: TGTGCCAGCAGCCCTTGGGCGGGAGTCCGCACAGATACGCAGTATTTT. This gives the protein CASSPWAGVRTDTQYF.

J is TRBJ2-7 and V is TRBV6-6, with 8 nucleotides matching TRBD2. J gave up 0 bases and V 5 bases, and 3 bases lay outside the gene matches. In germline, CDR1 is MNHNY, CDR2 SVGAGI (reference sequence). This CDR3 has 14 amino acids. CDR3 DNA sequence: TGTGCCAGCAGTACTAGCGGCAGCTCCTACGAGCAGTACTTC. Protein: CASSTSGSSYEQYF.

The count of this clone is one. The chain links TRBV30 to TRBJ2-5; 8 nucleotides match TRBD2. This CDR3 region has 14 residues. V shed 5 bases, J shed 5 bases, and the junction held 10 bases outside the gene matches. Germline values: CDR1 GTSNPN, CDR2 SVGIG (reference sequence). CDR3 DNA: TGTGCCTGGTCCCGTGGTAGCGGGGCCGAGACCCAGTACTTC. It encodes CAWSRGSGAETQYF. Supplemented by reference TRBV30 and TRBJ2-5, the full variable domain reads SQTIHQWPATLVQPVGSPLSLECTVEGTSNPNLYWYRQAAGRGLQLLFYSVGIGQISSEVPQNLSASRPQDRQFILSSKKLLLSDSGFYLCAWSRGSGAETQYFGPGTRLLVL.

The chain recombines TRBV2 with TRBJ2-1; 7 nucleotides agree with TRBD2. The germline CDR1 and CDR2 sequences are SNHLY and FYNNEI. The CDR3 consists of 17 residues. V shed 2 bases and J 5 bases; nucleotides not matched to a gene: 12. The CDR3 sequence: CASSELGDYWPNNEQFF. In DNA form, the CDR3 reads TGTGCCAGCAGTGAATTAGGGGACTACTGGCCCAACAATGAGCAGTTCTTC.

The V and J genes are TRBV7-2 and TRBJ2-5, with TRBD1 matching over 7 bases. The CDR3 totals 14 residues. CDR1 is SGHTA, CDR2 FQGNSA, per germline. With 5 bases clipped from V and 9 bases from J, the junction kept 12 bases outside the gene matches. The CDR3 loop is CASSENRGMEAQYF. The CDR3 nucleotides read TGTGCCAGCAGCGAAAACAGGGGAATGGAGGCCCAGTACTTC.

This chain connects TRBV15 to TRBJ1-5; D not resolved. Germline CDR1 is LNHNV and CDR2 is YYDKDF (reference sequence). CDR3 size: 12 residues. V was shortened by 0 bases and J by 9 bases, with 6 bases between the two germline ends. This chain's CDR3 is CATSRDIGPQHF. CDR3 in DNA: TGTGCCACCAGCAGAGATATAGGGCCCCAGCATTTT.

This clone was counted once. The DNA for the CDR3 is TGTGCCAGCTCACCCGCAGGGGGGGGGAATGAAAAACTGTTTTTT. It codes for CASSPAGGGNEKLFF. The V gene is TRBV18, the J gene TRBJ1-4, with TRBD1 matching 7 bases. V lost 3 bases to trimming and J lost 5 bases; unmatched junction nucleotides: 6. The V gene's germline CDR1 is KGHSH and CDR2 LQKENI. This CDR3 has 15 residues.

The V call is TRBV29-1, the J call TRBJ2-2; the match to TRBD2 covers 8 bases. This CDR3 contains 14 residues. The V and J ends lost 8 bases and 5 bases, in that order; junction bases with no gene match: 10. The V gene's germline CDR1 is SQVTM and CDR2 ANQGSEA. For the CDR3, the DNA is TGCAGCCTCCGGCCAGCGGGAGAGACCGGGGAGCTGTTTTTT. Translated, it gives CSLRPAGETGELFF.

CDR3 bases: TGTGCCAGCTCACGGGGACAGGCCTCCAATGAGCAGTTCTTC. The encoded protein is CASSRGQASNEQFF. V gene TRBV18 combines with J gene TRBJ2-1, with 8 bases aligning to TRBD1. From germline, CDR1 is KGHSH and CDR2 LQKENI. CDR3 length: 14 amino acids. Unmatched junction bases numbered 5, after V lost 4 bases and J lost 6 bases.

Note on this clone: The same CDR3 is also encoded by other DNA sequences in this sample. The genes are TRBV7-2 and TRBJ2-5, with D perhaps TRBD2 (6 bases). The CDR3 totals 14 residues. Trimming cost V 1 base and J 5 bases, with 11 bases left between them. The germline gives CDR1 SGHTA, CDR2 FQGNSA. The CDR3 DNA is TGTGCCAGCAGCTTAGGAGGAAGCGGGGAGACCCAGTACTTC. Protein: CASSLGGSGETQYF.

The chain carries TRBV15 and TRBJ2-1; 7 nucleotides agree with TRBD2. CDR3 size: 15 residues. After removal of 5 bases from V and 4 bases from J, the junction contained 8 bases not matched to a gene. The germline CDR1 and CDR2 sequences are LNHNV and YYDKDF (reference sequence). In DNA form, the CDR3 reads TGTGCCACCAGCCCAGGCGTAGCGGGTTACAATGAGCAGTTCTTC. It codes for CATSPGVAGYNEQFF.

The gene calls are TRBV5-6 and TRBJ2-7, with D maybe TRBD1 (6 bases). Germline-derived CDR1 and CDR2 are SGHDT and YYEEEE. The CDR3 runs 13 residues. Trimming stripped 0 bases from V and 3 bases from J, with 7 bases between. CDR3 sequence reads: CASSLGDIYEQYV. For the CDR3, the DNA is TGTGCCAGCAGCTTGGGGGACATCTACGAGCAGTACGTC.

Points on this clone: One end of the junction varies from germline; a read error may be responsible. V and J are TRBV10-3 and TRBJ1-2; 9 nucleotides line up with TRBD1. Germline-derived CDR1 and CDR2 are ENHRY and SYGVKD. CDR3 length: 14 residues. CDR3 sequence reads: CAISESVEQGAAVF. The CDR3 coding sequence is TGTGCCATCAGTGAGTCTGTCGAACAGGGGGCGGCGGTCTTC.

This clone appeared a single time. CDR3 in DNA: TGTGCCAGTAGCAGCACAGGAGACACTGAAGCTTTCTTT. Protein sequence: CASSSTGDTEAFF. The genes are TRBV19 and TRBJ1-1; D is possibly TRBD1 (5 bases). The CDR3 runs to 13 residues. The V gene's germline CDR1 is LNHDA and CDR2 SQIVND (reference sequence). The V and J ends lost 6 bases and 3 bases respectively, with 11 bases between them. Filled out from reference TRBV19 and TRBJ1-1, the complete variable domain reads DGGITQSPKYLFRKEGQNVTLSCEQNLNHDAMYWYRQDPGQGLRLIYYSQIVNDFQKGDIAEGYSVSREKKESFPLTVTSAQKNPTAFYLCASSSTGDTEAFFGQGTRLTVV.

This chain links TRBV11-2 with TRBJ2-2; 8 nucleotides line up with TRBD2. Trimming at V came to 5 bases and at J to 7 bases, leaving 9 bases not matched to a gene. Germline CDR1 is SGHAT and CDR2 is FQNNGV. This CDR3 has 15 residues. CDR3 sequence reads: CASSESGRSVGELFF. The DNA for the CDR3 is TGTGCCAGCAGCGAGAGCGGGAGATCGGTCGGGGAGCTGTTTTTT. The full variable domain, completed using reference TRBV11-2 and TRBJ2-2, is EAGVAQSPRYKIIEKRQSVAFWCNPISGHATLYWYQQILGQGPKLLIQFQNNGVVDDSQLPKDRFSAERLKGVDSTLKIQPAKLEDSAVYLCASSESGRSVGELFFGEGSRLTVL.

This rearrangement joins TRBV2 to TRBJ1-5; a weak D match, TRBD1 (5 bases). This CDR3 is 12 amino acids long. The V end was cut by 8 bases, the J end by 11 bases, with 16 bases between. Germline loops: CDR1 SNHLY, CDR2 FYNNEI. The CDR3: CASGGTRLTQHF. The DNA for the CDR3 is TGTGCCAGCGGGGGAACGAGGTTGACCCAGCATTTT.

The CDR3 sequence is CASRVRTENSPLHF. CDR3 nucleotides: TGTGCCAGCCGCGTACGGACGGAGAATTCACCCCTCCACTTT. The chain employs TRBV2 and TRBJ1-6; D is ambiguous. Germline-derived CDR1 and CDR2 are SNHLY and FYNNEI. The CDR3 is 14 amino acids. V lost 8 bases, J lost 7 bases, and 15 bases lay in between.

The chain joins TRBV7-8 to TRBJ1-5; no firm D call. Germline-derived CDR1 and CDR2 are SGHVS and FQNEAQ. The ends were cut back, 5 bases at V and 5 bases at J, with 19 bases in the middle. The CDR3 is made up of 16 amino acids. CDR3 coding DNA: TGTGCCAGCAGCCCCTCTCTTAGTGGGTCAGATCAGCCCCAGCATTTT. Protein sequence: CASSPSLSGSDQPQHF.